These T cell receptor beta chains were read from a single sample in a study of regulatory T cells in long-lasting Graves disease. TCRdb reprocessed the multiplex PCR reads with MiXCR, giving one entry per CDR3 protein. The table lists around 330,000 distinct CDR3 sequences, under 20% of them singletons. Sequencing used peripheral blood mononuclear cells (PBMCs), obtained at new diagnosis, from a patient treated with antithyroid drugs. Receptors were obtained from a female donor with Graves disease. The CDR3 runs from the conserved cysteine through the conserved F or W. Each record gives: J gene, clone size, V gene, D gene, CDR3 protein, CDR3 DNA. A D gene is named only where the DNA matches it firmly. For some rows the clone size is stated as once, few or many, or as a class when expanded; others skip it.

>TRBJ1-2|NA|TRBV12-3/TRBV12-4|NA
CAGSLKAGYTF
TGTGCCGGCAGTTTAAAGGCAGGCTACACCTTC
>TRBJ2-1|many|TRBV3-1|NA
CASSQAAEDNEQFF
TGTGCCAGCAGCCAAGCAGCGGAGGACAATGAGCAGTTCTTC
>TRBJ2-1|many|TRBV5-6|TRBD2
CASSLLSGEIAGGNEQFF
TGTGCCAGCAGCCTCCTGAGTGGGGAAATAGCGGGAGGGAATGAGCAGTTCTTC
>TRBJ2-5|many|TRBV30|TRBD1
CAWSALATGGLETQYF
TGTGCCTGGAGTGCCCTTGCAACAGGGGGCTTGGAGACCCAGTACTTC
>TRBJ2-7|many|TRBV12-3/TRBV12-4|NA
CASSITTYEQYF
TGTGCCAGCAGTATCACGACCTACGAGCAGTACTTC
>TRBJ1-1|many|TRBV25-1|NA
CASSRALGSWTEAFF
TGTGCCAGCAGTAGGGCGCTTGGAAGTTGGACTGAAGCTTTCTTT
>TRBJ2-5|NA|TRBV19|NA
CPGGRYGGTQYF
TGTCCCGGGGGCCGGTATGGCGGGACCCAGTACTTC
>TRBJ1-5|many|TRBV19|NA
CARSTGATVPLNQPQHF
TGTGCCAGATCGACGGGGGCCACTGTTCCGCTTAATCAGCCCCAGCATTTT
>TRBJ2-7|few|TRBV7-2|TRBD2
CASSFTSGSVYEQYF
TGTGCCAGCAGCTTTACTAGCGGGAGCGTCTACGAGCAGTACTTC
>TRBJ2-7|many|TRBV27|TRBD1
CASSFATGQGALSSYEQYF
TGTGCCAGCAGTTTCGCCACGGGACAGGGGGCCCTAAGCTCCTACGAGCAGTACTTC
>TRBJ2-5|few|TRBV5-1|NA
CASSLVAEEETQYF
TGCGCCAGCAGCTTGGTGGCGGAAGAAGAGACCCAGTACTTC
>TRBJ2-5|NA|TRBV18|NA
CASSPGPRLAQETQYF
TGTGCCAGCTCACCAGGCCCTCGACTTGCTCAAGAGACCCAGTACTTC
>TRBJ2-5|many|TRBV20-1|TRBD2
CSARAERDEETQYF
TGCAGTGCTAGAGCGGAGCGGGACGAAGAGACCCAGTACTTC
>TRBJ1-5|many|TRBV6-1|TRBD1
CASRETGNQPQHF
TGTGCCAGCAGGGAGACAGGGAATCAGCCCCAGCATTTT
>TRBJ2-2|many|TRBV6-2/TRBV6-3|TRBD1
CASSYSWDRRTGELFF
TGTGCCAGCAGTTACTCTTGGGACAGACGCACCGGGGAGCTGTTTTTT
>TRBJ2-5|NA|TRBV25-1|TRBD1
CASSLTAGTGGVQYF
TGTGCCAGCAGCTTAACGGCCGGGACAGGCGGCGTCCAGTACTTC
>TRBJ2-2|many|TRBV7-3|TRBD2
CASSSAAGVPGELFF
TGTGCCAGCAGCTCCGCAGCGGGAGTCCCCGGGGAGCTGTTTTTT
>TRBJ2-7|many|TRBV24-1|NA
CATSQNHYEQYF
TGTGCCACCAGCCAGAATCATTACGAGCAGTACTTC
>TRBJ1-4|many|TRBV28|NA
CASSSPETNEKLFF
TGTGCCAGCAGTTCCCCGGAAACTAATGAAAAACTGTTTTTT
>TRBJ2-3|many|TRBV7-9|NA
CASSLAGNTQYF
TGTGCCAGCAGCTTAGCGGGGAATACGCAGTATTTT
>TRBJ2-4|once|TRBV20-1|TRBD1
CSAKGTGGAWNIQYF
TGCAGTGCTAAAGGGACAGGGGGCGCTTGGAACATTCAGTACTTC
>TRBJ2-5|many|TRBV20-1|TRBD2
CSPRRAGVETQYF
TGCAGCCCCCGGCGGGCGGGAGTTGAGACCCAGTACTTC
>TRBJ2-5|NA|TRBV2|NA
CASRQGMVETQYF
TGTGCCAGCAGACAGGGTATGGTAGAGACCCAGTACTTC
>TRBJ1-5|NA|TRBV12-3/TRBV12-4|NA
CASSFSAASISNQPQHF
TGTGCCAGCAGTTTTAGCGCAGCAAGTATAAGCAATCAGCCCCAGCATTTT
>TRBJ1-1|NA|TRBV15|NA
CATSRDRTVNTEAFF
TGTGCCACCAGCAGAGATCGAACAGTGAACACTGAAGCTTTCTTT
>TRBJ2-3|NA|TRBV11-3|TRBD1
CASSLPDRERTDTQYF
TGTGCCAGCAGCCTACCGGACAGGGAACGCACAGATACGCAGTATTTT
>TRBJ2-7|many|TRBV30|NA
CAWIEGSYEQYF
TGTGCCTGGATCGAAGGTTCCTACGAGCAGTACTTC
>TRBJ1-1|many|TRBV6-2/TRBV6-3|NA
CASSSTGLGTEAFF
TGTGCCAGCAGTTCCACAGGGTTGGGCACTGAAGCTTTCTTT
>TRBJ1-2|many|TRBV12-3/TRBV12-4|NA
CASRGGNYGYTF
TGTGCCAGCAGGGGGGGTAACTATGGCTACACCTTC
>TRBJ2-7|many|TRBV11-2|NA
CASSLAGWDEQYF
TGTGCCAGCAGCTTAGCAGGGTGGGACGAGCAGTACTTC
>TRBJ2-7|few|TRBV18|NA
CASSPRLGTEPYEQYF
TGTGCCAGCTCACCGCGACTCGGGACGGAACCCTACGAGCAGTACTTC